The next 25 T cell receptor beta chains were all read from a single sample in a study of CD8+ T cells in alopecia areata listed by TCRdb under 2018. Libraries were made using the immunoSEQ multiplex PCR assay. RNA was extracted from all samples and reverse transcribed into cDNA, which served as template for TCR sequencing. This is the immuneACCESS table as TCRdb keeps it, with only in-frame sequences that have V and J called. A part of the clones is gone; compared with another copy, unresolved V genes explain less than half, and the rest is unexplained. The table notes about 6,000 clones here, none of them singletons. Less than 35% of the sample belongs to the ten largest clones. Cells from mouse cutaneous lymph nodes were pooled, stained for CD4, CD8alpha, NKG2D, NKG2ACE and other markers, and then sorted on a BD Influx. Sequenced: CD8+ T cells sorted from a lymph node. The origin of the receptors is a C3H/HeJ mouse with alopecia areata. The MHC haplotype found in this strain is H2-k.

As for this clone: Gene names and germline match the mouse. The read ends 4 residues early relative to the CDR3; the germline J gene fills the gap. The gene calls are TRBV19 and TRBJ2-1; perhaps TRBD2 as D (6 bases). V was cut by 4 bases and J by 1 base, with 6 bases left in between. This CDR3 is built from 13 residues. Germline CDR1 reads FNHDT; CDR2 reads SITEND (reference sequence). CDR3 bases read: TGTGCCAGCAGTGGGGGGAACTATGCT. Its translation is CASSGGNYA. The CDR3, in full, reads CASSGGNYAEQFF. Using reference TRBV19 and TRBJ2-1 for the parts outside the CDR3, the full variable domain is GGIITQTPKFLIGQEGQKLTLKCQQNFNHDTMYWYRQDSGKGLRLIYYSITENDLQKGDLSEGYDASREKKSSFSLTVTSAQKNEMAVFLCASSGGNYAEQFFGPGTRLTVL.

The table lists this clone with many counts. The gene symbols are mouse symbols. The CDR3 extends 4 residues past the end of the read, so its final part is completed from the germline J gene. V is TRBV14 and J is TRBJ2-4; 7 bases match TRBD2. Germline CDR1 reads SGHDT; CDR2 reads FRDEAV. The V and J ends lost 0 bases and 2 bases, in that order; junction bases with no gene match: 3. There are 15 residues in the CDR3. The CDR3: CASSFFWGDQNTLYF. Incomplete CDR3 DNA: TGTGCCAGCAGTTTCTTTTGGGGGGATCAAAAC.

This clone appeared a few times. Mouse names are used for the genes. Here the CDR3 reads CASSIGGPNTEVFF. Incomplete CDR3 DNA: TGTGCCAGCAGTATTGGGGGGCCAAACACA. This chain connects TRBV19 to TRBJ1-1, with D possibly matching TRBD1 (6 bases). Read sequence stops 4 residues before the CDR3 end, and the germline J gene provides the missing end. CDR3 length equals 14 residues. With 2 bases removed from V and 0 bases from J, the gap between germline ends came to 8 bases. Germline V gives CDR1 FNHDT, CDR2 SITEND (reference sequence).

This clone was recorded many times. All gene names here are mouse names. From the germline J gene comes the end of the CDR3, since the read stops 4 residues before it. The chain employs TRBV13-1 and TRBJ2-7, with TRBD2 matching over 10 bases. The CDR3 loop spans 14 amino acids. The germline V gene encodes CDR1 NSHNY and CDR2 SYGAGN. Incomplete CDR3 DNA: TGTGCCAGCAGTGATCGCTGGGGGGGCAAT. This translates into CASSDRWGGN. In full, the CDR3 reads CASSDRWGGNEQYF.

In its sample, this clone ranks as medium-sized. The gene names given are mouse names. The CDR3 goes on 4 residues after the read ends, and that part is filled in from the germline J gene. The chain employs TRBV16 and TRBJ1-1; weak D call: TRBD1 (6 bases). The CDR3 totals 14 residues. Germline V gene lookup returns CDR1 SGHSA and CDR2 FRNQAP. V was pared by 5 bases and J by 1 base, with 11 bases between. The CDR3 DNA, read in part, is TGTGCAAGCAGCCCCCGGGACAAAAACACA. Its translation: CASSPRDKNT. In full, the CDR3 reads CASSPRDKNTEVFF. Full variable domain (rest looked up from reference TRBV16 and TRBJ1-1): NAGVIQTPRHKVTGKGQEATLWCEPISGHSAVFWYRQTIVQGLEFLTYFRNQAPIDDSGMPKERFSAQMPNQSHSTLKIQSTQPQDSAVYLCASSPRDKNTEVFFGKGTRLTVV.

To note about this clone: The genes and germline here are from mouse. Coverage ceases 4 residues before the CDR3 finishes, and the germline J gene fills in the end. The V gene is TRBV13-3, the J gene TRBJ2-7, with 10 bases matching TRBD2. CDR3 length: 13 residues. The germline CDR1 and CDR2 sequences are NNHDY and SYVADS. Incomplete CDR3 DNA: TGTGCCAGCAGAGGGACTGGGGAGTAT. Its protein is CASRGTGEY. The CDR3 in its entirety is CASRGTGEYEQYF.

In the case of this clone: Germline and genes: mouse. The read falls 4 residues short of the CDR3 end, and the missing part is taken from the germline J gene. The chain recombines TRBV13-2 with TRBJ2-4; 9 bases align to TRBD2. Germline trimming cut 2 bases from V and 0 bases from J; bases unmatched to any gene: 4. The CDR3 is made up of 16 amino acids. Germline CDR1 reads NNHNN; CDR2 reads SYGAGS (reference sequence). CDR3 DNA (partial): TGTGCCAGCGGTGAGCGACTGGGGGAAAGTCAAAAC. Its translation: CASGERLGESQN. The complete CDR3 reads CASGERLGESQNTLYF.

About this clone itself: The gene names given are mouse names. Read coverage stops 4 residues before the CDR3 terminus; the germline J gene supplies the remainder. The chain carries TRBV31 and TRBJ2-5, with TRBD2 identical over 8 bases. Germline V gives CDR1 GKSSPN, CDR2 SITVG. The length of the CDR3 is 13 residues. The chain's CDR3 is CAWRRGGVDTQYF. The CDR3 bases that were read are TGTGCCTGGAGAAGGGGGGGCGTTGAC.

Concerning this clone: The genes are named according to mouse. From the germline J gene comes the end of the CDR3, since the read stops 4 residues before it. The chain is built from TRBV4 and TRBJ2-5; 7 bases are shared with TRBD2. The CDR3 loop spans 14 amino acids. The V gene end was trimmed by 5 bases and the J gene end by 2 bases; junction bases not matched to a gene: 4. Germline lookup yields CDR1 LGHDT and CDR2 YNNKQL (reference sequence). The CDR3 spells CASSPDWVQDTQYF. CDR3 DNA, as far as it was read: TGTGCCAGCAGCCCCGACTGGGTCCAAGAC.

This clone has at least ten counts. Mouse gene names and germline throughout. The read halts 4 residues ahead of the CDR3 end, with the missing end drawn from the germline J gene. The V and J genes are TRBV14 and TRBJ2-5; the match to TRBD2 covers 12 bases. The CDR3 is 15 amino acids. With 5 bases clipped from V and 1 base from J, the junction kept 2 bases outside the gene matches. Germline V gives CDR1 SGHDT, CDR2 FRDEAV. The chain's CDR3 is CASSRDWGDQDTQYF. The CDR3 DNA, read in part, is TGTGCCAGCAGCCGGGACTGGGGGGACCAAGAC.

There are many counts of this clone. Mouse gene names apply. The sequence runs out 4 residues before the end of the CDR3; the remainder is reconstructed from the germline J gene. The chain is built from TRBV4 and TRBJ2-3, with 8 bases aligning to TRBD2. The V gene's germline CDR1 is LGHDT and CDR2 YNNKQL (reference sequence). The CDR3 totals 15 residues. Trimming took 6 bases from V and 0 from J; bases not matched to a gene: 5. The CDR3 loop is CASSRLGSSAETLYF. The covered CDR3 bases are TGTGCCAGCAGTCGACTGGGGTCTAGTGCAGAA.

This clone was seen more than once but under ten times. Each gene name is a mouse one. The read halts 4 residues ahead of the CDR3 end, with the missing end drawn from the germline J gene. The chain is built from TRBV19 and TRBJ2-3; 9 bases are a match to TRBD1. V shed 0 bases and J 1 base; nucleotides not matched to a gene: 0. Germline lookup yields CDR1 FNHDT and CDR2 SITEND (reference sequence). The CDR3 length is 15 residues. The DNA read from the CDR3 is TGTGCCAGCAGTATAGGGACAGGGGGTGCAGAA. Translation gives CASSIGTGGAE. The whole CDR3 reads CASSIGTGGAETLYF.

Remarks on this clone: All gene names here are mouse names. The read terminates 4 residues before the CDR3 end, so the remaining end is supplied by the germline J gene. This sequence joins TRBV13-2 and TRBJ2-7; perhaps TRBD2 as D (6 bases). Looked up from germline, CDR1 is NNHNN and CDR2 is SYGAGS (reference sequence). The germline V and J ends were trimmed by 2 bases and 0 bases, with 6 bases remaining between them. The CDR3 totals 13 residues. This CDR3 reads CASGDWGSYEQYF. The DNA read from the CDR3 is TGTGCCAGCGGTGACTGGGGCTCCTAT.

Many counts were recorded for this clone. Genes and germline are mouse. The read gets to within 4 residues of the CDR3 end, and the germline J gene fills in the rest. The chain links TRBV31 to TRBJ2-7; a possible D gene is TRBD2 (6 bases). CDR3 size: 13 residues. Trimming cost V 1 base and J 0 bases, with 7 bases left between them. In germline, CDR1 is GKSSPN, CDR2 SITVG. The DNA read from the CDR3 is TGTGCCTGGAGTCGGGGGGACTCCTAT. It is translated as CAWSRGDSY. The whole CDR3 protein reads CAWSRGDSYEQYF.

This clone was recorded at least ten times. Gene names refer to mouse genes. Read sequence stops 4 residues before the CDR3 end, and the germline J gene provides the missing end. V usage is TRBV13-2 and J usage is TRBJ1-2, with TRBD1 matching over 8 bases. Unmatched junction bases numbered 8, after V lost 1 base and J lost 3 bases. The germline gives CDR1 NNHNN, CDR2 SYGAGS (reference sequence). The CDR3 is made up of 16 amino acids. Here the CDR3 reads CASGDLSPGGHSDYTF. The CDR3 bases that were read are TGTGCCAGCGGTGATCTCTCCCCAGGGGGCCACTCC.

This clone was detected ten times or more. Mouse gene names apply. CDR3 bases read: TGTGCCAGCAGCCAAGGGGGGGGGCGGAACTATGCT. Its translation: CASSQGGGRNYA. The whole CDR3 sequence is CASSQGGGRNYAEQFF. The chain recombines TRBV2 with TRBJ2-1; 8 nucleotides agree with TRBD2. The sequenced fragment ends 4 residues before the CDR3 boundary, so the rest is inferred from the germline J gene. CDR1 LGHNA and CDR2 YSYQKL come from the germline V gene. The V and J ends lost 1 base and 1 base, in that order; junction bases with no gene match: 3. This CDR3 comprises 16 residues.

This clone showed up many times. Gene names refer to mouse genes. The CDR3 end falls 4 residues outside the read, so it is completed with the germline J gene. V is TRBV5 and J is TRBJ2-5; 7 nucleotides agree with TRBD2. This CDR3 contains 13 residues. Germline lookup yields CDR1 LGHNA and CDR2 YNLKQL (reference sequence). The CDR3 bases that were read are TGTGCCAGCAGCCAAGACTGGGGGGAC. Amino acid sequence: CASSQDWGD. The full CDR3 is CASSQDWGDTQYF.

This clone was recorded many times. Gene names refer to mouse genes. The missing CDR3 end, 4 residues past where the read stops, is filled in from the germline J gene. This sequence joins TRBV13-1 and TRBJ1-2, with unresolved D. Between the trimmed V and J ends, which lost 3 bases and 1 base, there was a span of 7 bases. Looked up from germline, CDR1 is NSHNY and CDR2 is SYGAGN. The CDR3 consists of 13 residues. The CDR3 spells CASSAQKNSDYTF. The covered CDR3 bases are TGTGCCAGCAGTGCACAGAAAAACTCC.

This clone was seen more than once but under ten times. Gene and germline names: mouse. Read sequence stops 4 residues before the CDR3 end, and the germline J gene provides the missing end. The V gene is TRBV31, the J gene TRBJ2-1, with unresolved D. Trimming cost V 1 base and J 0 bases, with 7 bases left between them. CDR3 length: 14 amino acids. CDR1 is GKSSPN and CDR2 is SITVG in the germline V gene. CDR3 sequence: CAWSHSYNYAEQFF. CDR3 DNA, as far as it was read: TGTGCCTGGAGTCACAGTTATAACTATGCT.

This clone was recorded at least ten times. All gene names here are mouse names. The read finishes 4 residues shy of the CDR3 end, and the germline J gene is used to complete it. This rearrangement joins TRBV13-2 to TRBJ2-5; D is perhaps TRBD1 (6 bases). The CDR3 consists of 14 residues. In germline, CDR1 is NNHNN, CDR2 SYGAGS (reference sequence). V was shortened by 4 bases and J by 0 bases, with 9 bases between the two germline ends. This CDR3 is CASGRTVNQDTQYF. CDR3 DNA (partial): TGTGCCAGCGGTCGGACAGTTAACCAAGAC.

This clone was seen at least ten times. Germline and genes: mouse. The read stops 4 residues short of the end of the CDR3; the missing end is completed from the germline J gene. The chain recombines TRBV29 with TRBJ2-5; 7 bases agree with TRBD1. The germline V gene encodes CDR1 MSHET and CDR2 SYDVDS. The length of the CDR3 is 13 residues. CDR3 bases read: TGTGCTAGCAGTTTATACAGGGGTGAC. Protein product: CASSLYRGD. The full CDR3 protein is CASSLYRGDTQYF.

This clone has a handful of counts. Gene names are the mouse ones. The sequence runs out 4 residues before the end of the CDR3; the remainder is reconstructed from the germline J gene. The chain recombines TRBV19 with TRBJ2-7, with D possibly TRBD1 on 6 matching bases. The germline CDR1 and CDR2 sequences are FNHDT and SITEND (reference sequence). With 2 bases removed from V and 2 bases from J, the gap between germline ends came to 8 bases. The CDR3 consists of 13 residues. The CDR3 loop is CASSIPGAYEQYF. CDR3 DNA, as far as it was read: TGTGCCAGCAGTATCCCAGGGGCCTAT.

This clone was picked up many times. Gene names denote mouse genes. The observed sequence ends 4 residues before the CDR3 terminus, with the missing tail filled in from the germline J gene. This sequence joins TRBV13-1 and TRBJ2-5; 10 nucleotides agree with TRBD2. The CDR3 has 16 residues. The germline gives CDR1 NSHNY, CDR2 SYGAGN. The CDR3 sequence: CASSDPWGGAGDTQYF. The sequenced part of the CDR3 DNA is TGTGCCAGCAGTGATCCCTGGGGGGGCGCGGGAGAC.

This clone qualifies as medium-sized. Gene names are mouse gene names. The CDR3 extends 4 residues past the end of the read, so its final part is completed from the germline J gene. The chain links TRBV17 to TRBJ2-3; 8 nucleotides agree with TRBD1. In germline, CDR1 is MNHDT, CDR2 YYDKIL. Trimming cost V 6 bases and J 1 base; bases outside gene matches: 6. The CDR3 extends over 15 amino acids. The part of the CDR3 DNA that was read is TGTGCTAGCAGGCCAGACAGGGGTGGTGCAGAA. It encodes CASRPDRGGAE. The full CDR3 protein is CASRPDRGGAETLYF.

This clone was detected ten times or more. Mouse gene names and germline throughout. The CDR3 end falls 4 residues outside the read, so it is completed with the germline J gene. This chain links TRBV13-2 with TRBJ1-2; 8 positions match TRBD1. Trimming removed 0 bases from V and 3 bases from J; junction bases left unmatched: 1. Germline CDR1 NNHNN, CDR2 SYGAGS (reference sequence). This CDR3 has 14 amino acids. Here the CDR3 reads CASGDADRDSDYTF. Incomplete CDR3 DNA: TGTGCCAGCGGTGATGCGGACAGGGACTCC.